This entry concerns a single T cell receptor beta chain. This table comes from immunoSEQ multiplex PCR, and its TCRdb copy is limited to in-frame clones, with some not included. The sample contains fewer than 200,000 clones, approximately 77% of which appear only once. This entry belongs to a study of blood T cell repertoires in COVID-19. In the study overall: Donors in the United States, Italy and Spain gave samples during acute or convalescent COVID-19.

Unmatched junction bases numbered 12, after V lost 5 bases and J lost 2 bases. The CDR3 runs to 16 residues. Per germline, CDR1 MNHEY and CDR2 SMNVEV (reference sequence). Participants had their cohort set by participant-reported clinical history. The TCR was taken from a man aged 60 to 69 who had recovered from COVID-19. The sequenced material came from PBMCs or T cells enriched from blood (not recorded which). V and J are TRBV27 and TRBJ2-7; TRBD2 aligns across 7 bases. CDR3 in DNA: TGTGCCAGCAGTCCTCGTTCTAGCGGAGCCCCCTACGAGCAGTACTTC. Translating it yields CASSPRSSGAPYEQYF.